A single sample is the source of the 29 T cell receptor beta chains below, sequenced in a study of PD-L1 blockade in urothelial cancer. Clones were read by immunoSEQ multiplex PCR, and TCRdb kept only the in-frame ones, dropping some. The sample lists some 41,000 clones; more than 75% were seen once. Sequencing was performed on PBMCs, taken around atezolizumab (anti-PD-L1) treatment. All receptors derive from a woman aged 55-70 years with urothelial cancer.

The V call is TRBV27, the J call TRBJ2-7; 14 bases fit TRBD2. There are 16 residues in the CDR3. V trimming: 6 bases; J trimming: 2 bases; junction bases outside the gene matches: 6. Germline CDR1 MNHEY, CDR2 SMNVEV (reference sequence). For the CDR3, the DNA is TGTGCCAGCAGCCGGACTAGCGGGAGGTTAACCTACGAGCAGTACTTC. This sequence encodes CASSRTSGRLTYEQYF.

J is TRBJ2-1 and V is TRBV5-6, with 11 bases fitting TRBD2. V gave up 4 bases and J gave up 5 bases; unmatched junction bases: 8. The CDR3 loop spans 16 amino acids. The germline V gene has CDR1 SGHDT and CDR2 YYEEEE. The CDR3 DNA is TGTGCCAGCAGCCGCAATCTAGCGGGGGGACACAATGAGCAGTTCTTC. Amino acids: CASSRNLAGGHNEQFF.

The V call is TRBV6-6, the J call TRBJ1-1, with a possible D match to TRBD1 (6 bases). Trimming took 0 bases from V and 1 from J, leaving 9 bases between them. This CDR3 is built from 15 residues. Per the germline V gene, CDR1 is MNHNY and CDR2 is SVGAGI (reference sequence). The CDR3 DNA reads as TGTGCCAGCAGTTACTCAGGGGGGGAGAACACTGAAGCTTTCTTT. Protein: CASSYSGGENTEAFF.

The V and J genes are TRBV6-5 and TRBJ2-7; TRBD1 matches at 8 bases. The V and J ends lost 2 bases and 2 bases, in that order; junction bases with no gene match: 2. Germline CDR1 reads MNHEY; CDR2 reads SVGAGI. CDR3 size: 14 residues. Written as DNA, the CDR3 is TGTGCCAGCAGTTACGCAGGGGGCGCCTACGAGCAGTACTTC. Translation: CASSYAGGAYEQYF.

The chain employs TRBV6-4 and TRBJ1-2; unclear D gene. Germline assignment: CDR1 MRHNA and CDR2 SNTAGT. The CDR3 has 9 amino acids. Deletions cut 9 bases from V and 8 bases from J, with 7 bases between. CDR3 loop: CASLEGYTF. The CDR3 coding sequence is TGTGCCAGTCTAGAGGGCTACACCTTC.

The gene calls are TRBV7-3 and TRBJ2-1; TRBD2 agrees at 9 bases. V trimming: 8 bases; J trimming: 7 bases; junction bases outside the gene matches: 6. The CDR3 is 13 residues long. Germline V gene data show CDR1 as SGHTA and CDR2 as FQGTGA. In DNA form, the CDR3 reads TGTGCCAGCGGCGGGGGGGCTAAGAATGAGCAGTTCTTC. Its protein is CASGGGAKNEQFF.

A remark on this clone: One junction end disagrees with the germline gene, perhaps due to a read error. The chain couples TRBV6-6 to TRBJ2-7, with 8 bases identical to TRBD1. Germline-derived CDR1 and CDR2 are MNHNY and SVGAGI (reference sequence). This CDR3 is 11 amino acids long. As DNA, the CDR3 is TGTGCCAGCAGTTACTCCCAGGGACAGGCTTTC. This gives the protein CASSYSQGQAF.

CDR3 nucleotide sequence: TGTGCCAGCAGTAAACTAGCGGGACTATCCTACGAGCAGTACTTC. This gives the protein CASSKLAGLSYEQYF. This chain uses TRBV27 with TRBJ2-7; TRBD2 aligns across 10 bases. The CDR3 runs to 15 residues. Per the germline V gene, CDR1 is MNHEY and CDR2 is SMNVEV (reference sequence). V was clipped by 5 bases and J by 1 base; unmatched bases: 5.

V and J are TRBV7-8 and TRBJ2-5; TRBD2 agrees at 9 bases. The length of the CDR3 is 16 residues. J lost 4 bases, V lost 4 bases, and 10 bases had no gene match. Germline CDR1 reads SGHVS; CDR2 reads FQNEAQ. The DNA for the CDR3 is TGTGCCAGCAGCTCCCGTAGTAGCGGGAGTTTAGAGACCCAGTACTTC. It is translated as CASSSRSSGSLETQYF.

The CDR3 spells CASSLVDRTYEQYF. In DNA, the CDR3 is TGTGCCAGCAGCTTAGTGGACAGAACCTACGAGCAGTACTTC. V usage is TRBV11-2 and J usage is TRBJ2-7; possible D gene TRBD1, 6 bases. The length of the CDR3 is 14 residues. V was shortened by 1 base and J by 2 bases, with 9 bases between the two germline ends. CDR1 SGHAT and CDR2 FQNNGV come from the germline V gene.

The chain uses TRBV6-5 and TRBJ2-3; D is perhaps TRBD2 (6 bases). CDR3 size: 14 residues. Germline lookup yields CDR1 MNHEY and CDR2 SVGAGI. The V end lost 5 bases, the J end lost 6 bases, and 15 bases lay between the germline ends. The CDR3 sequence is CASSRTGVRDTQYF. The CDR3 bases are TGTGCCAGCAGTCGAACGGGGGTTAGGGATACGCAGTATTTT.

V usage is TRBV29-1 and J usage is TRBJ2-7; 9 bases are shared with TRBD1. V lost 7 bases and J lost 3; bases outside the gene matches: 4. This CDR3 comprises 12 residues. CDR1 is SQVTM and CDR2 is ANQGSEA in the germline V gene. CDR3: CSGGTGSYEQYF. The CDR3 DNA follows: TGCAGCGGCGGGACAGGGAGCTACGAGCAGTACTTC.

V usage is TRBV7-2 and J usage is TRBJ1-3, with a tentative D call TRBD1 (6 bases). Germline V gives CDR1 SGHTA, CDR2 FQGNSA. Trimming shortened V by 5 bases and J by 1 base, and 9 bases separated the two germline ends. The CDR3 has 14 amino acids. CDR3 sequence reads: CASSATGSGNTIYF. DNA of the CDR3: TGTGCCAGCAGCGCCACAGGGTCTGGAAACACCATATATTTT. The full variable domain, its missing parts supplied by reference TRBV7-2 and TRBJ1-3, is GAGVSQSPSNKVTEKGKDVELRCDPISGHTALYWYRQSLGQGLEFLIYFQGNSAPDKSGLPSDRFSAERTGGSVSTLTIQRTQQEDSAVYLCASSATGSGNTIYFGEGSWLTVV.

The chain is built from TRBV28 and TRBJ2-1, with TRBD1 matching 9 bases. Per germline, CDR1 MDHEN and CDR2 SYDVKM. The CDR3 extends over 16 amino acids. Trimming at V came to 2 bases and at J to 6 bases, leaving 8 bases not matched to a gene. The CDR3 loop reads CASSLTGDRDSNEQFF. CDR3 DNA: TGTGCCAGCAGTTTAACCGGGGACAGGGATTCCAATGAGCAGTTCTTC.

The chain combines TRBV5-4 with TRBJ1-1; D might be TRBD1 (5 bases). The CDR3 runs to 13 residues. Germline V gives CDR1 SGHNT, CDR2 YYREEE (reference sequence). Trimming removed 3 bases from V and 0 bases from J, with 6 bases in between. The CDR3 nucleotides are TGTGCCAGCAGCTGGACATTGAACACTGAAGCTTTCTTT. This sequence encodes CASSWTLNTEAFF.

The chain uses TRBV5-4 and TRBJ2-1; 11 bases agree with TRBD2. Per germline, CDR1 SGHNT and CDR2 YYREEE (reference sequence). V shed 4 bases, J shed 7 bases, and the junction held 10 bases outside the gene matches. The CDR3 is 16 residues long. The CDR3 region has the DNA TGTGCCAGCAGCAGTTCAACTAGCGGGAGAGGAAATGAGCAGTTCTTC. Residues: CASSSSTSGRGNEQFF.

The chain joins TRBV5-1 to TRBJ1-6; 8 bases line up with TRBD1. V was pared by 7 bases and J by 8 bases, with 5 bases of the junction left unmatched. Per the germline V gene, CDR1 is SGHRS and CDR2 is YFSETQ. The CDR3 has 13 amino acids. The chain's CDR3 is CASSTGADSPLHF. The DNA for the CDR3 is TGCGCCAGCTCGACAGGGGCGGATTCACCCCTCCACTTT.

CDR3 region: CASSYRGINEQFF. The CDR3 nucleotides are TGTGCCAGCAGCTACAGGGGAATTAATGAGCAGTTCTTC. The rearrangement links TRBV27 to TRBJ2-1; TRBD1 aligns across 7 bases. CDR3 length: 13 residues. Germline V gene data show CDR1 as MNHEY and CDR2 as SMNVEV (reference sequence). V lost 6 bases to trimming and J lost 7 bases; unmatched junction nucleotides: 6.

The chain combines TRBV6-5 with TRBJ2-7, with 7 nucleotides matching TRBD1. This CDR3 has 14 amino acids. V lost 2 bases, J lost 2 bases, and 3 bases stayed unmatched. Germline values: CDR1 MNHEY, CDR2 SVGAGI. CDR3 sequence reads: CASSYRTGAYEQYF. As DNA, the CDR3 is TGTGCCAGCAGTTACCGGACAGGTGCCTACGAGCAGTACTTC.

The rearrangement links TRBV19 to TRBJ2-3; D remains ambiguous. Deletions cut 5 bases from V and 6 bases from J, with 12 bases between. CDR1 is LNHDA, CDR2 SQIVND, per germline (reference sequence). The CDR3 sequence is 13 residues long. CDR3 protein: CASSSPMMDTQYF. The CDR3 coding sequence is TGTGCCAGTAGTTCCCCTATGATGGATACGCAGTATTTT.

This clone has only one observation. This sequence joins TRBV27 and TRBJ1-2; a weak D match, TRBD1 (6 bases). This CDR3 spans 16 amino acids. The germline gives CDR1 MNHEY, CDR2 SMNVEV (reference sequence). Trimming removed 7 bases from V and 5 bases from J, with 23 bases in between. The chain's CDR3 is CASNTEVGTNFYGYTF. The DNA of the CDR3 is TGTGCCAGCAACACAGAGGTGGGGACAAATTTTTATGGCTACACCTTC.

This sequence joins TRBV28 and TRBJ2-5; TRBD1 aligns across 11 bases. Germline V CDR1 and CDR2: MDHEN, SYDVKM. J gave up 4 bases and V 4 bases, and 5 bases lay outside the gene matches. The CDR3 has 15 amino acids. CDR3 nucleotides: TGTGCCAGCAGTTCCGGACAGGGGGCAAGAGAGACCCAGTACTTC. Translating gives CASSSGQGARETQYF.

To note about this clone: The junction shows a germline mismatch at one end, possibly a read error. The chain recombines TRBV28 with TRBJ1-2; no firm D call. From germline, CDR1 is MDHEN and CDR2 SYDVKM. The length of the CDR3 is 19 residues. CDR3: CASSPRSNAYISGNSGYTF. The CDR3, as DNA: TGTGCCAGCAGCCCTCGTTCTAACGCATATATCTCGGGGAACTCTGGCTACACCTTC.

This chain joins TRBV5-6 and TRBJ1-2, with D unclear. Trimming removed 1 base from V and 2 bases from J, with 9 bases in between. Germline V CDR1 and CDR2: SGHDT, YYEEEE. The CDR3 runs 14 residues. CDR3 in DNA: TGTGCCAGCAGCTTGAAATCACAGAACTATGGCTACACCTTC. This encodes CASSLKSQNYGYTF.

This chain connects TRBV18 to TRBJ2-1; 7 bases match TRBD2. CDR1 and CDR2 from the germline V gene are KGHSH and LQKENI. CDR3 size: 12 residues. The CDR3 sequence is CAGGSSLYEQFF. Written as DNA, the CDR3 is TGTGCGGGCGGGAGCTCATTATATGAGCAGTTCTTC.

The chain uses TRBV27 and TRBJ2-7; no firm D call. V lost 3 bases to trimming and J lost 3 bases, with 15 bases between them. CDR1 MNHEY and CDR2 SMNVEV come from the germline V gene (reference sequence). The CDR3 sequence is 15 residues long. The CDR3 spells CASSFGSSILYEQYF. For the CDR3, the DNA is TGTGCCAGCAGTTTTGGTTCCAGTATCCTCTACGAGCAGTACTTC.

The chain couples TRBV7-3 to TRBJ1-2; TRBD1 aligns across 8 bases. Trimming at V came to 4 bases and at J to 7 bases, leaving 8 bases not matched to a gene. The V gene's germline CDR1 is SGHTA and CDR2 FQGTGA. This CDR3 spans 14 amino acids. The CDR3 bases are TGTGCCAGCAGCTCACAGGGGGGTCTTGGTGGCTACACCTTC. Its translation: CASSSQGGLGGYTF.

CDR3: CASSLTSGGPHLGVNEQFF. As DNA, the CDR3 is TGTGCCAGCAGCTTAACTAGCGGGGGGCCACACCTCGGCGTGAATGAGCAGTTCTTC. This sequence joins TRBV11-1 and TRBJ2-1; 12 nucleotides align to TRBD2. The V gene's germline CDR1 is SGHAT and CDR2 FQDESV (reference sequence). After removal of 2 bases from V and 7 bases from J, the junction contained 15 bases not matched to a gene. This CDR3 is 19 amino acids long.

This clone was recorded only once. V gene TRBV2 combines with J gene TRBJ2-1, with D unclear. V lost 5 bases and J lost 3, with 8 bases in between. The CDR3 is 13 amino acids. The germline V gene has CDR1 SNHLY and CDR2 FYNNEI. Written as DNA, the CDR3 is TGTGCCAGCAGTCTGACTGGCTACAATGAGCAGTTCTTC. It codes for CASSLTGYNEQFF.